The TCR beta chain under discussion was sequenced for a study of blood T cell repertoires in COVID-19. The wider study: Acute and convalescent COVID-19 specimens originated in the United States, Italy and Spain. T cells, B-cell-depleted T cells, or PBMCs supplied cDNA or gDNA.

CDR3 length: 15 residues. The V and J ends lost 6 bases and 2 bases respectively, with 17 bases between them. The V gene's germline CDR1 is MNHEY and CDR2 SVGAGI. This table comes from immunoSEQ multiplex PCR, and its TCRdb copy is limited to in-frame clones, with some not included. The sample includes 150,000 to 200,000 clones, approximately 89% of them seen just once. This study enrolled people aged roughly 18 to 100 from around 26 US geographic areas. Participants reported their clinical history, and cohort assignment relied on those reports. This chain links TRBV6-5 with TRBJ2-7; TRBD2 is a possible D gene (6 bases). The sequence derives from a woman aged 35 to 49 with acute COVID-19. Sample: PBMCs or T cells enriched from blood (not recorded which). The CDR3: CASSDAGTSAYEQYF. The CDR3, as DNA: TGTGCCAGCAGCGACGCCGGGACTTCGGCCTACGAGCAGTACTTC.